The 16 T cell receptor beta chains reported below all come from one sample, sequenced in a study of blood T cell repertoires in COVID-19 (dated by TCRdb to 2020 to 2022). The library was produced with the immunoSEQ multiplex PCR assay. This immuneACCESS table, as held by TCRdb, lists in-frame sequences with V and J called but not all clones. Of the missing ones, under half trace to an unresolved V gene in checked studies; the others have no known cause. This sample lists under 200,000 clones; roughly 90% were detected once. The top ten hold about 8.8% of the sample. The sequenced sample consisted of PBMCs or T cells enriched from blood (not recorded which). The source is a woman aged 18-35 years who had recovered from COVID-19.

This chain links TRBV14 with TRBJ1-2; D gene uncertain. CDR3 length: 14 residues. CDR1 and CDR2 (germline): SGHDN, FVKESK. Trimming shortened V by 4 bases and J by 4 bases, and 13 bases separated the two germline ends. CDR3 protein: CASSPQSGSYGYTF. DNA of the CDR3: TGTGCCAGCAGCCCTCAGTCGGGAAGCTATGGCTACACCTTC.

The CDR3 loop is CAWTAQGSSNQPQHF. The CDR3 DNA reads as TGTGCCTGGACCGCACAGGGGAGTAGCAATCAGCCCCAGCATTTT. The V gene is TRBV30, the J gene TRBJ1-5; the match to TRBD1 covers 7 bases. V lost 4 bases and J lost 0; bases outside the gene matches: 6. The CDR3 spans 15 residues. From germline, CDR1 is GTSNPN and CDR2 SVGIG (reference sequence).

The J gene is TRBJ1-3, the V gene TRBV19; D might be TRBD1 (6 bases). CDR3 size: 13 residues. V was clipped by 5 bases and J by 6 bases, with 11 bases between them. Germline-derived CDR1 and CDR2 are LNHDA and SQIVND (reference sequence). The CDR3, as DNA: TGTGCCAGTAGTCCTTGGACAGTAAACACCATATATTTT. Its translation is CASSPWTVNTIYF. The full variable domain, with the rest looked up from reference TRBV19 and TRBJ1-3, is DGGITQSPKYLFRKEGQNVTLSCEQNLNHDAMYWYRQDPGQGLRLIYYSQIVNDFQKGDIAEGYSVSREKKESFPLTVTSAQKNPTAFYLCASSPWTVNTIYFGEGSWLTVV.

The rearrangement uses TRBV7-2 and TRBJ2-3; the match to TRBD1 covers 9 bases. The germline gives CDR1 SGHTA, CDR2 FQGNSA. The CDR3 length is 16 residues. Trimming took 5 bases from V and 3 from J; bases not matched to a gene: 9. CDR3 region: CASSLTPGQGTDTQYF. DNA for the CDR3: TGTGCCAGCAGCCTGACTCCGGGACAGGGAACAGATACGCAGTATTTT.

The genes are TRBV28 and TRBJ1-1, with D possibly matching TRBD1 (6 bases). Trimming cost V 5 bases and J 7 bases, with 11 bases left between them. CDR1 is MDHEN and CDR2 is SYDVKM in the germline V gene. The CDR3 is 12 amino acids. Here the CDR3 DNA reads TGTGCCAGCAGTCTAGGACAGCTTGAAGCTTTCTTT. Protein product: CASSLGQLEAFF.

CDR3 sequence reads: CASSSLDSSYEQYF. CDR3 nucleotide sequence: TGTGCCAGCAGCTCCTTGGACAGCTCCTACGAGCAGTACTTC. The chain is built from TRBV7-9 and TRBJ2-7, with D tentatively TRBD1 (6 bases). Looked up from germline, CDR1 is SEHNR and CDR2 is FQNEAQ (reference sequence). The CDR3 consists of 14 residues. The ends were cut back, 4 bases at V and 0 bases at J, with 10 bases in the middle.

As DNA, the CDR3 is TGCAGCGTTGAAATTCCGCTGGCACAAGAGACCCAGTACTTC. Amino acids: CSVEIPLAQETQYF. This sequence joins TRBV29-1 and TRBJ2-5, with no clear D. Per germline, CDR1 SQVTM and CDR2 ANQGSEA. Between the trimmed V and J ends, which lost 2 bases and 2 bases, there was a span of 12 bases. The CDR3 length is 14 residues. The full variable domain, completed using reference TRBV29-1 and TRBJ2-5, is SAVISQKPSRDICQRGTSLTIQCQVDSQVTMMFWYRQQPGQSLTLIATANQGSEATYESGFVIDKFPISRPNLTFSTLTVSNMSPEDSSIYLCSVEIPLAQETQYFGPGTRLLVL.

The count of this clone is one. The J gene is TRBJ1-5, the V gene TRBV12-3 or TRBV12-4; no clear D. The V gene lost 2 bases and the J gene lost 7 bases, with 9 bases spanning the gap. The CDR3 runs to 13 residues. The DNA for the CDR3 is TGTGCCAGCAGTTTATCCGGAGAACAGCCCCAGCATTTT. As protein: CASSLSGEQPQHF.

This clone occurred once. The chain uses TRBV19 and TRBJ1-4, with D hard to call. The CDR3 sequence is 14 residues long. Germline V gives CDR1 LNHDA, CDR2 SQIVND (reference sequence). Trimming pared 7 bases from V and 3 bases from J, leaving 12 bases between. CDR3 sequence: CASKGLSANEKLFF. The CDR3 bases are TGTGCCAGTAAAGGACTTTCGGCTAATGAAAAACTGTTTTTT.

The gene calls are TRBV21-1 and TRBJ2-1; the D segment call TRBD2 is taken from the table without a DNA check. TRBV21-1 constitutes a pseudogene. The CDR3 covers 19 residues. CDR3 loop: CASSKSSSGGQSSYNEQFF. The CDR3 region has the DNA TGTGCCAGCAGCAAAAGTTCTAGCGGGGGGCAAAGCTCCTACAATGAGCAGTTCTTC.

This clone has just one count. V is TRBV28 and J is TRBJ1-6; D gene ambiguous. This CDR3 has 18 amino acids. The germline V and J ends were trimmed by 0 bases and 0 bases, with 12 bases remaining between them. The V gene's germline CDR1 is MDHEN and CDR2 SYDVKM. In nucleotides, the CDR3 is TGTGCCAGCAGTTTATGGTCGAAAGGGAGCTCCTATAATTCACCCCTCCACTTT. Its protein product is CASSLWSKGSSYNSPLHF.

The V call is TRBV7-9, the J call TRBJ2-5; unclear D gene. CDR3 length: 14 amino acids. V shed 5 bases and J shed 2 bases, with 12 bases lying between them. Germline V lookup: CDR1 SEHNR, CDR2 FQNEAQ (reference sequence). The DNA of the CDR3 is TGTGCCAGCAGCCCGGAGTTGGTGCAAGAGACCCAGTACTTC. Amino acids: CASSPELVQETQYF.

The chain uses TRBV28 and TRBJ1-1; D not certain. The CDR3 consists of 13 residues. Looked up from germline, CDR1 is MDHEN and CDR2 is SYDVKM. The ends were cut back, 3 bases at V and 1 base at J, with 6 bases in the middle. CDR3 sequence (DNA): TGTGCCAGCAGTTTCGGTCCGAACACTGAAGCTTTCTTT. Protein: CASSFGPNTEAFF.

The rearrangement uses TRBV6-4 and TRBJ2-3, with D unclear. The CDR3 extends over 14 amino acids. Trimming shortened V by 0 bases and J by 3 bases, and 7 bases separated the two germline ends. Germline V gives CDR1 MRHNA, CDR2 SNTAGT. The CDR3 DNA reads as TGTGCCAGCAGTGACTCGCCCGGGACAGATACGCAGTATTTT. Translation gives CASSDSPGTDTQYF.

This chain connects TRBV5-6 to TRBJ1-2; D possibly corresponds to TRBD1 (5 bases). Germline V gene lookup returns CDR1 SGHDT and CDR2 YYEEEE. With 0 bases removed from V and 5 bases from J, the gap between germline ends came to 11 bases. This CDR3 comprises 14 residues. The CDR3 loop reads CASSLDSGWYGYTF. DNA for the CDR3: TGTGCCAGCAGCTTGGACTCAGGGTGGTATGGCTACACCTTC.

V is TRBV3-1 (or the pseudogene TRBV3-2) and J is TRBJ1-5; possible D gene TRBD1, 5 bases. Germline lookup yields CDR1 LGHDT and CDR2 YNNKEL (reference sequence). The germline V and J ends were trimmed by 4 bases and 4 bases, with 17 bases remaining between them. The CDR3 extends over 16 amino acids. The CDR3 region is CASSLGGGGGNQPQHF. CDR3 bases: TGTGCCAGCAGCCTTGGCGGCGGGGGGGGTAATCAGCCCCAGCATTTT.